Each of the 30 T cell receptor beta chains below was sequenced from the same sample in a study of cytomegalovirus exposure and HLA in healthy donors. PCR used 60 Vbeta primers and 13 Jbeta primers. Generated by immunoSEQ multiplex PCR, the TCRdb table keeps only in-frame clones and is missing some. The table shows around 140,000 clones, with 83% occurring only once. The sequencing sample was made of PBMCs. The receptors derive from a man in his forties in good health and CMV-seronegative.

CDR3 DNA sequence: TGTGCCAGCAGCCAAGAAAACAGGGGTTACGAGCAGTACTTC. Its protein is CASSQENRGYEQYF. The chain uses TRBV14 and TRBJ2-7; 7 bases map to TRBD1. CDR1 is SGHDN, CDR2 FVKESK, per germline. This CDR3 region has 14 residues. With 0 bases clipped from V and 4 bases from J, the junction kept 3 bases outside the gene matches. Variable domain in full (rest from reference TRBV14 and TRBJ2-7): EAGVTQFPSHSVIEKGQTVTLRCDPISGHDNLYWYRRVMGKEIKFLLHFVKESKQDESGMPNNRFLAERTGGTYSTLKVQPAELEDSGVYFCASSQENRGYEQYFGPGTRLTVT.

The chain joins TRBV18 to TRBJ1-1, with D unclear. The germline gives CDR1 KGHSH, CDR2 LQKENI. This CDR3 is built from 16 residues. V gave up 3 bases and J gave up 1 base, with 15 bases separating them. CDR3 loop: CASSPQASGTNTEAFF. CDR3 nucleotides: TGTGCCAGCTCACCTCAGGCGTCAGGCACGAACACTGAAGCTTTCTTT.

The chain is built from TRBV5-1 and TRBJ2-5, with no clear D. Deletions cut 0 bases from V and 5 bases from J, with 11 bases between. From germline, CDR1 is SGHRS and CDR2 YFSETQ. This CDR3 region has 14 residues. The DNA for the CDR3 is TGCGCCAGCAGCTTGGTCGCGGCCGGGGAGACCCAGTACTTC. Its protein product is CASSLVAAGETQYF.

The genes are TRBV5-6 and TRBJ2-7; 7 positions agree with TRBD2. The V and J ends lost 5 bases and 4 bases, in that order; junction bases with no gene match: 9. Germline-derived CDR1 and CDR2 are SGHDT and YYEEEE. The CDR3 is 14 amino acids. The DNA for the CDR3 is TGTGCCAGCAGGTCTCTAGCGGAGCCATACGAGCAGTACTTC. Protein sequence: CASRSLAEPYEQYF.

This clone was seen once. The chain recombines TRBV2 with TRBJ2-7; 14 nucleotides align to TRBD2. This CDR3 has 17 residues. V shed 7 bases and J 0 bases; nucleotides not matched to a gene: 8. In germline, CDR1 is SNHLY, CDR2 FYNNEI. In DNA form, the CDR3 reads TGTGCCAGCACTGGACTAGCGGGAGGTTTTCCCTCCTACGAGCAGTACTTC. It yields the protein CASTGLAGGFPSYEQYF.

The DNA of the CDR3 is TGTGCCACCCTGCCAGGGGGTACCACTGTCTACACCTTC. Encoded protein: CATLPGGTTVYTF. The chain recombines TRBV28 with TRBJ1-2; TRBD1 matches at 7 bases. CDR3 length: 13 residues. Per germline, CDR1 MDHEN and CDR2 SYDVKM. V dropped 10 bases and J dropped 10; count of bases not matched to a gene: 15.

The rearrangement uses TRBV7-3 and TRBJ2-7, with a weak D call TRBD2 (6 bases). The CDR3 contains 16 residues. The germline V gene has CDR1 SGHTA and CDR2 FQGTGA. The ends were cut back, 2 bases at V and 0 bases at J, with 14 bases in the middle. The CDR3 region is CASSLEGTSSSYEQYF. CDR3 DNA sequence: TGTGCCAGCAGCTTAGAGGGGACTTCAAGCTCCTACGAGCAGTACTTC.

The J gene is TRBJ2-6, the V gene TRBV5-1; maybe TRBD2 (6 bases). V dropped 2 bases and J dropped 2 bases, with 8 bases sitting between them. The CDR3 is 15 amino acids. Germline-derived CDR1 and CDR2 are SGHRS and YFSETQ. The DNA for the CDR3 is TGCGCCAGCAGCTTCGGAGGGCCTGGGGCCAACGTCCTGACTTTC. Translated: CASSFGGPGANVLTF.

This chain joins TRBV5-1 and TRBJ2-7; 7 nucleotides agree with TRBD1. V lost 2 bases, J lost 2 bases, and 4 bases stayed unmatched. The length of the CDR3 is 14 residues. The germline V gene has CDR1 SGHRS and CDR2 YFSETQ. The CDR3 DNA follows: TGCGCCAGCAGCTTCCGGGACAGACCCTACGAGCAGTACTTC. It specifies CASSFRDRPYEQYF.

The chain recombines TRBV30 with TRBJ2-4; D possibly corresponds to TRBD1 (6 bases). CDR1 is GTSNPN and CDR2 is SVGIG in the germline V gene (reference sequence). V was shortened by 1 base and J by 0 bases, with 19 bases between the two germline ends. The CDR3 length is 18 residues. The CDR3 nucleotides read TGTGCCTGGAGTGGATGGTCAGGGGAATTCCTAGCCAAAAACATTCAGTACTTC. This encodes CAWSGWSGEFLAKNIQYF. Drawing the rest from reference TRBV30 and TRBJ2-4, the complete variable domain is SQTIHQWPATLVQPVGSPLSLECTVEGTSNPNLYWYRQAAGRGLQLLFYSVGIGQISSEVPQNLSASRPQDRQFILSSKKLLLSDSGFYLCAWSGWSGEFLAKNIQYFGAGTRLSVL.

The chain recombines TRBV27 with TRBJ1-5, with D maybe TRBD1 (6 bases). The CDR3 loop spans 15 amino acids. Germline V gene lookup returns CDR1 MNHEY and CDR2 SMNVEV (reference sequence). Trimming took off 6 bases at V and 2 bases at J, with 14 bases between the two ends. The CDR3 DNA reads TGTGCCAGCAGCCCTCTAGGGGGTCGCAATCAGCCCCAGCATTTT. Its translation is CASSPLGGRNQPQHF.

The V call is TRBV9, the J call TRBJ2-7, with D perhaps matching TRBD2 (5 bases). This CDR3 spans 13 amino acids. Germline V gives CDR1 SGDLS, CDR2 YYNGEE. V was shortened by 5 bases and J by 1 base, with 10 bases between the two germline ends. CDR3 region: CASSLADSYEQYF. The CDR3 coding sequence is TGTGCCAGCAGTCTAGCTGATTCCTACGAGCAGTACTTC.

This clone occurred once. The V and J genes are TRBV7-3 and TRBJ2-7; 7 bases agree with TRBD2. CDR3 length: 14 amino acids. Trimming took 6 bases from V and 0 from J; bases not matched to a gene: 5. Germline CDR1 reads SGHTA; CDR2 reads FQGTGA. The CDR3 spells CASSSSGSSYEQYF. The DNA of the CDR3 is TGTGCCAGCAGTTCTAGCGGTAGCTCCTACGAGCAGTACTTC.

The CDR3 loop is CASLPRTSGSSSGANVLTF. CDR3 in DNA: TGTGCCAGCCTACCCAGGACTAGCGGGAGTAGCTCTGGGGCCAACGTCCTGACTTTC. V and J are TRBV19 and TRBJ2-6, with TRBD2 matching 13 bases. Looked up from germline, CDR1 is LNHDA and CDR2 is SQIVND (reference sequence). Trimming cost V 9 bases and J 0 bases; bases outside gene matches: 11. The CDR3 loop spans 19 amino acids.

The chain couples TRBV7-3 to TRBJ2-5; D gene unclear. V was trimmed by 2 bases and J by 1 base, leaving 8 bases between them. The CDR3 extends over 14 amino acids. Germline assignment: CDR1 SGHTA and CDR2 FQGTGA. CDR3 region: CASSLVGSQETQYF. The DNA for the CDR3 is TGTGCCAGCAGCTTAGTGGGCAGCCAAGAGACCCAGTACTTC.

This clone was detected once. The chain employs TRBV7-3 and TRBJ2-1; D uncertain. The V gene lost 3 bases and the J gene lost 6 bases, with 9 bases spanning the gap. This CDR3 spans 13 amino acids. Looked up from germline, CDR1 is SGHTA and CDR2 is FQGTGA. CDR3 in amino acids: CASSFKGGNEQFF. DNA for the CDR3: TGTGCCAGCAGCTTTAAAGGCGGCAATGAGCAGTTCTTC.

This clone turned up a few times. V gene TRBV30 combines with J gene TRBJ1-1; D remains unclear. The CDR3 sequence is 12 residues long. V dropped 2 bases and J dropped 3 bases, with 7 bases sitting between them. Looked up from germline, CDR1 is GTSNPN and CDR2 is SVGIG (reference sequence). Written as DNA, the CDR3 is TGTGCCTGGAGTCGGAGGGACACTGAAGCTTTCTTT. Amino acids: CAWSRRDTEAFF.

This clone was seen more than once but under ten times. DNA of the CDR3: TGTGCCAGTCGAATGACAGGGACAAGTGAAGCTTTCTTT. It translates to CASRMTGTSEAFF. The J gene is TRBJ1-1, the V gene TRBV19, with 7 bases lining up with TRBD1. The V and J ends lost 8 bases and 7 bases, in that order; junction bases with no gene match: 10. The CDR3 is made up of 13 amino acids. Germline V gives CDR1 LNHDA, CDR2 SQIVND (reference sequence).

This clone is a singleton in its sample. The genes are TRBV28 and TRBJ2-7; TRBD2 matches at 7 bases. The CDR3 has 14 residues. V shed 4 bases, J shed 6 bases, and the junction held 9 bases outside the gene matches. Germline assignment: CDR1 MDHEN and CDR2 SYDVKM. The CDR3 nucleotides are TGTGCCAGCAGTTACGCGGGAGAGGCCGCCGAGCAGTACTTC. Protein: CASSYAGEAAEQYF.

This clone was observed a handful of times. Here the CDR3 reads CASSLNSGQGYYEQYF. The CDR3 DNA reads as TGTGCCAGCAGCTTAAATTCGGGACAGGGGTACTACGAGCAGTACTTC. The genes are TRBV7-8 and TRBJ2-7; 10 nucleotides match TRBD1. The CDR3 runs to 16 residues. V lost 2 bases and J lost 3; bases outside the gene matches: 7. The germline V gene encodes CDR1 SGHVS and CDR2 FQNEAQ.

The J gene is TRBJ2-7, the V gene TRBV2; D unclear. This CDR3 spans 14 amino acids. V gave up 5 bases and J gave up 4 bases, with 15 bases separating them. Per the germline V gene, CDR1 is SNHLY and CDR2 is FYNNEI. CDR3 sequence: CASSFSLSHYEQYF. The CDR3 DNA is TGTGCCAGCAGTTTTAGCTTATCCCATTACGAGCAGTACTTC.

V usage is TRBV7-2 and J usage is TRBJ2-7, with TRBD1 matching over 9 bases. The CDR3 length is 13 residues. CDR1 and CDR2 from the germline V gene are SGHTA and FQGNSA. Germline trimming cut 5 bases from V and 6 bases from J; bases unmatched to any gene: 5. CDR3 sequence (DNA): TGTGCCAGCAGCAGTGGACAGGGGCGCGAGCAGTACTTC. Encoded protein: CASSSGQGREQYF.

This clone turned up a few times. The rearrangement uses TRBV21-1 and TRBJ2-1; the D call TRBD2 from the table was never checked on the DNA. TRBV21-1 is a documented pseudogene. CDR3 length: 15 residues. CDR3 amino acids: CASSPVASRDLEQFF. Here the CDR3 DNA reads TGTGCCAGCAGCCCGGTAGCTAGCCGGGATCTTGAGCAGTTCTTC.

This rearrangement joins TRBV5-4 to TRBJ2-2, with 7 bases fitting TRBD2. The CDR3 runs to 17 residues. Germline V gene data show CDR1 as SGHNT and CDR2 as YYREEE (reference sequence). V trimming: 4 bases; J trimming: 5 bases; junction bases outside the gene matches: 14. The CDR3 sequence is CASSRQLATSGTGELFF. In DNA, the CDR3 is TGTGCCAGCAGCCGCCAACTAGCGACGAGTGGGACCGGGGAGCTGTTTTTT.

This clone was recorded only once. The V gene is TRBV9, the J gene TRBJ2-7, with TRBD1 identical over 8 bases. CDR1 and CDR2 from the germline V gene are SGDLS and YYNGEE. Germline trimming cut 4 bases from V and 0 bases from J; bases unmatched to any gene: 6. The CDR3 runs 15 residues. CDR3 DNA: TGTGCCAGCAGCAAAGGGACAGGACACTCCTACGAGCAGTACTTC. It is translated as CASSKGTGHSYEQYF.

The rearrangement links TRBV11-2 to TRBJ2-7; unclear D gene. V lost 0 bases and J lost 3, with 12 bases in between. Germline V lookup: CDR1 SGHAT, CDR2 FQNNGV. CDR3 length: 15 residues. Here the CDR3 reads CASSLEITSHYEQYF. The CDR3, as DNA: TGTGCCAGCAGCTTAGAAATTACGTCACACTACGAGCAGTACTTC.

This clone was detected only once. This chain links TRBV5-4 with TRBJ2-5; D ambiguous. This CDR3 comprises 15 residues. Germline CDR1 and CDR2: SGHNT and YYREEE (reference sequence). V shed 0 bases and J shed 5 bases, with 14 bases lying between them. CDR3 DNA: TGTGCCAGCAGCTTGGAGGCGGCAAACCTGGAGACCCAGTACTTC. Translating it yields CASSLEAANLETQYF.

The chain uses TRBV9 and TRBJ2-1, with 10 positions matching TRBD2. The CDR3 loop spans 17 amino acids. CDR1 and CDR2 from the germline V gene are SGDLS and YYNGEE. Trimming removed 0 bases from V and 4 bases from J; junction bases left unmatched: 7. CDR3 residues: CASSVVASGGPYNEQFF. The CDR3 bases are TGTGCCAGCAGCGTAGTGGCTAGCGGGGGCCCTTACAATGAGCAGTTCTTC.

The V gene is TRBV5-4, the J gene TRBJ1-3; D remains ambiguous. Trimming stripped 3 bases from V and 0 bases from J, with 10 bases between. Germline CDR1 is SGHNT and CDR2 is YYREEE (reference sequence). The length of the CDR3 is 15 residues. CDR3 coding DNA: TGTGCCAGCAGCTCCCAACAGCTCTCTGGAAACACCATATATTTT. Protein: CASSSQQLSGNTIYF.

Concerning this clone itself: This specimen includes other DNA sequences encoding the same CDR3. The chain uses TRBV7-2 and TRBJ2-2; D unclear. Germline CDR1 SGHTA, CDR2 FQGNSA. Trimming pared 5 bases from V and 6 bases from J, leaving 7 bases between. The CDR3 runs 12 residues. This CDR3 reads CASSSLAGELFF. CDR3 nucleotides: TGTGCCAGCAGCAGCCTCGCCGGGGAGCTGTTTTTT. The variable domain in full, with the rest retrieved from reference TRBV7-2 and TRBJ2-2, is GAGVSQSPSNKVTEKGKDVELRCDPISGHTALYWYRQSLGQGLEFLIYFQGNSAPDKSGLPSDRFSAERTGGSVSTLTIQRTQQEDSAVYLCASSSLAGELFFGEGSRLTVL.